The 23 T cell receptor beta chains below were found in one sample sequenced in a study of pediatric ulcerative colitis. Method: immunoSEQ multiplex PCR; TCRdb's copy keeps in-frame clones and lacks some. The repertoire includes 37,000 or so clones, approximately 82% of them detected once, and approximately 25% sits in the top ten. Material for sequencing was blood. These receptors all stem from a girl between 5 and 17 years old with moderate ulcerative colitis.

V and J are TRBV6-1 and TRBJ2-2; TRBD1 matches 9 bases. The CDR3 spans 15 residues. Germline V gives CDR1 MNHNS, CDR2 SASEGT. Losses at the gene ends were 6 bases for V and 7 bases for J; bases not matched to a gene: 9. This chain's CDR3 is CASSSGTGFVGELFF. As DNA, the CDR3 is TGTGCCAGCAGCTCCGGGACAGGGTTCGTCGGGGAGCTGTTTTTT.

On this clone itself: One junction end does not reproduce the germline sequence, and a read error may be involved. The chain couples TRBV28 to TRBJ1-3; D gene ambiguous. Germline CDR1 is MDHEN and CDR2 is SYDVKM. The CDR3 is made up of 10 amino acids. The CDR3 nucleotides are TGCATAGACTCTGGAAACACCATATATTTT. This gives the protein CIDSGNTIYF.

The CDR3 region is CASSSGTGRPSEQFF. The CDR3 nucleotides are TGTGCCAGCAGCTCCGGGACAGGTAGACCGAGTGAGCAGTTCTTC. This chain uses TRBV5-6 with TRBJ2-1; 8 positions agree with TRBD1. Trimming cost V 3 bases and J 9 bases; bases outside gene matches: 11. Looked up from germline, CDR1 is SGHDT and CDR2 is YYEEEE. The CDR3 covers 15 residues.

This chain links TRBV30 with TRBJ2-3; D assignment may be TRBD1 or TRBD2 (5 bases each). V gave up 4 bases and J gave up 0 bases, with 17 bases separating them. The CDR3 sequence is 16 residues long. CDR1 GTSNPN and CDR2 SVGIG come from the germline V gene (reference sequence). The CDR3 protein is CAWIIGAGSSTDTQYF. CDR3 DNA sequence: TGTGCCTGGATCATCGGGGCAGGGTCTAGCACAGATACGCAGTATTTT.

This clone occurred once. The V gene is TRBV9, the J gene TRBJ2-7; D may be TRBD1 or TRBD2 (5 bases each). Per the germline V gene, CDR1 is SGDLS and CDR2 is YYNGEE. V was clipped by 7 bases and J by 3 bases, with 17 bases between them. The CDR3 extends over 14 amino acids. CDR3 sequence (DNA): TGTGCCAGCGGGCCCGGGACGGTTTTCTACGAGCAGTACTTC. Amino acid sequence: CASGPGTVFYEQYF.

This clone has just a few counts. The J gene is TRBJ2-2, the V gene TRBV7-3; D unclear. The CDR3 is 13 amino acids. CDR1 is SGHTA, CDR2 FQGTGA, per germline. Trimming removed 3 bases from V and 6 bases from J, with 8 bases in between. CDR3 coding DNA: TGTGCCAGCAGCTTTGGGGTTTCCGGGGAGCTGTTTTTT. Amino acids: CASSFGVSGELFF.

This chain joins TRBV29-1 and TRBJ2-7; D unresolved. The CDR3 contains 12 residues. V was cut by 7 bases and J by 1 base, with 11 bases left in between. In germline, CDR1 is SQVTM, CDR2 ANQGSEA. CDR3 residues: CSAEGDSYEQYF. The DNA for the CDR3 is TGCAGCGCCGAAGGAGATTCCTACGAGCAGTACTTC.

The genes are TRBV19 and TRBJ1-2; D gene uncertain. V was cut by 5 bases and J by 6 bases, with 13 bases left in between. The germline CDR1 and CDR2 sequences are LNHDA and SQIVND (reference sequence). The CDR3 is 13 amino acids. CDR3 loop: CASSWGSLDGYTF. The CDR3 coding sequence is TGTGCCAGTAGTTGGGGTAGTTTGGATGGCTACACCTTC.

This clone occurred a few times. The V gene is TRBV13, the J gene TRBJ1-1; D gene uncertain. This CDR3 contains 15 residues. V lost 4 bases and J lost 4, with 16 bases in between. Germline-derived CDR1 and CDR2 are PRHDT and FYEKMQ (reference sequence). The CDR3 nucleotides read TGTGCCAGCAGCTCCCTCCCACCGTTAGGCACTGAAGCTTTCTTT. Translated, it gives CASSSLPPLGTEAFF.

J is TRBJ2-2 and V is TRBV7-9, with 8 bases identical to TRBD2. In germline, CDR1 is SEHNR, CDR2 FQNEAQ (reference sequence). CDR3 length: 14 residues. V dropped 5 bases and J dropped 6; count of bases not matched to a gene: 5. The CDR3 region is CASSDRGGAGELFF. The CDR3 nucleotides read TGTGCCAGCAGCGACCGGGGGGGCGCCGGGGAGCTGTTTTTT. Full variable domain (rest looked up from reference TRBV7-9 and TRBJ2-2): DTGVSQNPRHKITKRGQNVTFRCDPISEHNRLYWYRQTLGQGPEFLTYFQNEAQLEKSRLLSDRFSAERPKGSFSTLEIQRTEQGDSAMYLCASSDRGGAGELFFGEGSRLTVL.

The V gene is TRBV6-5, the J gene TRBJ2-5; 9 positions match TRBD1. The J call could be wrong; TRBJ2-7 is a better fit for the DNA end. The CDR3 extends over 15 amino acids. Per germline, CDR1 MNHEY and CDR2 SVGAGI. The CDR3 DNA sequence: TGTGCCAGCAGAACCGGGACAGGGCCCTCGGACGAGCAGTACTTC. Its translation is CASRTGTGPSDEQYF.

The chain is built from TRBV30 and TRBJ2-3; D is unresolved. Per the germline V gene, CDR1 is GTSNPN and CDR2 is SVGIG (reference sequence). CDR3 length: 13 amino acids. The V end was cut by 0 bases, the J end by 2 bases, with 6 bases between. The CDR3 reads CAWSVGLTDTQYF. The CDR3 DNA reads TGTGCCTGGAGTGTCGGGCTCACAGATACGCAGTATTTT.

This clone has just one count. The rearrangement joins TRBV7-2 to TRBJ2-7; the match to TRBD1 covers 9 bases. CDR3 size: 15 residues. The germline V gene encodes CDR1 SGHTA and CDR2 FQGNSA. The junction had 8 bases not matched to a gene; V was cut back by 5 bases and J by 3 bases. The CDR3 nucleotides read TGTGCCAGCAGCCATCCTGGACAGGGGAGCTACGAGCAGTACTTC. This codes for CASSHPGQGSYEQYF.

The chain couples TRBV18 to TRBJ1-2, with a weak D call TRBD1 (5 bases). Per the germline V gene, CDR1 is KGHSH and CDR2 is LQKENI. This CDR3 region has 19 residues. V shed 1 base and J shed 0 bases, with 21 bases lying between them. The CDR3 spells CASSPRAGRDLLSNYGYTF. DNA of the CDR3: TGTGCCAGCTCACCACGAGCGGGTAGGGACCTACTCTCTAACTATGGCTACACCTTC.

Points on this clone: Sequence at one end of the junction differs from germline and may be a read error. CDR3 amino acids: CASSYPGSSNEQYF. The CDR3 DNA sequence: TGTGCCAGCAGTTACCCCGGGTCCTCCAACGAGCAGTACTTC. The rearrangement joins TRBV6-5 to TRBJ2-7; D gene unclear. The CDR3 is 14 amino acids. Germline loops: CDR1 MNHEY, CDR2 SVGAGI.

The chain joins TRBV7-2 to TRBJ2-7, with D tentatively TRBD1 (6 bases). CDR1 is SGHTA and CDR2 is FQGNSA in the germline V gene. Trimming took off 4 bases at V and 2 bases at J, with 15 bases between the two ends. The length of the CDR3 is 15 residues. This chain's CDR3 is CASSYLQGTTYEQYF. The CDR3 DNA follows: TGTGCCAGCAGCTACTTACAGGGCACCACCTACGAGCAGTACTTC.

J is TRBJ2-2 and V is TRBV15; either TRBD1 or TRBD2 may fit D (5 bases each). Trimming stripped 0 bases from V and 6 bases from J, with 11 bases between. The CDR3 is 15 residues long. CDR1 and CDR2 (germline): LNHNV, YYDKDF (reference sequence). The CDR3 region is CATSRDGVGAGELFF. DNA of the CDR3: TGTGCCACCAGCAGAGATGGGGTGGGGGCCGGGGAGCTGTTTTTT.

This sequence joins TRBV29-1 and TRBJ2-1, with D tentatively TRBD1 or TRBD2 (5 bases each). This CDR3 spans 15 amino acids. The germline V gene has CDR1 SQVTM and CDR2 ANQGSEA. The V end lost 7 bases, the J end lost 4 bases, and 20 bases lay between the germline ends. As DNA, the CDR3 is TGCAGCGCCCCAACCGGGACGGACTTTTACAATGAGCAGTTCTTC. It specifies CSAPTGTDFYNEQFF.

The chain is built from TRBV7-9 and TRBJ2-2, with unresolved D. Germline V gene data show CDR1 as SEHNR and CDR2 as FQNEAQ (reference sequence). The CDR3 is 11 residues long. With 2 bases removed from V and 11 bases from J, the gap between germline ends came to 6 bases. CDR3 in amino acids: CASSLRVELFF. The DNA for the CDR3 is TGTGCCAGCAGCTTACGGGTTGAGCTGTTTTTT.

The chain combines TRBV5-1 with TRBJ1-1; D possibly corresponds to TRBD1 (6 bases). The CDR3 spans 15 residues. Between the trimmed V and J ends, which lost 4 bases and 7 bases, there was a span of 20 bases. Germline V gene lookup returns CDR1 SGHRS and CDR2 YFSETQ. DNA of the CDR3: TGCGCCAGCAGCCCGGAGGGGGGTTATAAGGGTGAAGCTTTCTTT. Its translation is CASSPEGGYKGEAFF.

V gene TRBV30 combines with J gene TRBJ2-3; 9 bases align to TRBD2. Germline CDR1 is GTSNPN and CDR2 is SVGIG (reference sequence). The CDR3 is 13 residues long. J was trimmed by 6 bases and V by 5 bases; bases with no gene match: 6. CDR3 protein: CAWQGLADDTQYF. The CDR3 DNA follows: TGTGCCTGGCAGGGACTAGCTGACGATACGCAGTATTTT.

The chain couples TRBV27 to TRBJ2-6, with D possibly matching TRBD1 (5 bases). In germline, CDR1 is MNHEY, CDR2 SMNVEV (reference sequence). This CDR3 spans 16 amino acids. V lost 6 bases and J 3 bases, leaving 15 bases between the germline ends. Written as DNA, the CDR3 is TGTGCCAGCAGACGTAACCAGGGTAGTGGGGCCAACGTCCTGACTTTC. It specifies CASRRNQGSGANVLTF. Supplemented by reference TRBV27 and TRBJ2-6, the full variable domain reads EAQVTQNPRYLITVTGKKLTVTCSQNMNHEYMSWYRQDPGLGLRQIYYSMNVEVTDKGDVPEGYKVSRKEKRNFPLILESPSPNQTSLYFCASRRNQGSGANVLTFGAGSRLTVL.

The gene calls are TRBV5-6 and TRBJ2-5; D gene ambiguous. The length of the CDR3 is 13 residues. V shed 3 bases and J shed 1 base, with 7 bases lying between them. Per germline, CDR1 SGHDT and CDR2 YYEEEE. CDR3 coding DNA: TGTGCCAGCAGCTGGGGAAGCCAAGAGACCCAGTACTTC. Protein: CASSWGSQETQYF.